This T cell receptor beta chain was retrieved from a study of cytotoxic CD8 clonotypes in ibrutinib-treated CLL. The planned depth of sequencing spanned 1 in 200,000 to 1 in 1 million T cells. Method: immunoSEQ multiplex PCR; TCRdb's copy keeps in-frame clones and lacks some. The table includes over 120,000 clones, approximately 80% detected once. Overall study findings and caveats: Ibrutinib response saw clonality rise, and progression saw it return toward baseline.

Trimming removed 5 bases from V and 4 bases from J, with 9 bases in between. The CDR3 has 13 residues. Per germline, CDR1 PRHDT and CDR2 FYEKMQ (reference sequence). This clone was counted only a few times. Its antigen is unidentified. This TCR was recovered from a human donor with chronic lymphocytic leukemia. This specimen was PBMCs, taken after 12 months of ibrutinib treatment. This chain links TRBV13 with TRBJ1-5; a weak D match, TRBD1 (5 bases). The CDR3 coding sequence is TGTGCCAGCAGCCAGGGAAGGAATCAGCCCCAGCATTTT. Amino acid sequence: CASSQGRNQPQHF.